This T cell receptor beta chain was sequenced during a study of blood T cell repertoires in COVID-19. Across the study: Some COVID-19 samples were acute and others convalescent; all came from the United States, Italy and Spain. T cells, B-cell-depleted T cells, or PBMCs provided the cDNA or gDNA that served as material.

The CDR3 spans 14 residues. Germline assignment: CDR1 ENHRY and CDR2 SYGVKD. As handled by the study authors: Counts of nucleated cells, estimated from reference gene primer amplification, were obtained. Libraries were prepared by immunoSEQ multiplex PCR; TCRdb keeps only in-frame clonotypes and omits some of them. That table is the source of V, J and clone size, and D and trimming were worked out from the DNA. The sample has approximately 470,000 clones, 75% to 90% seen once. Details on this clone: A read error may produce the germline difference seen at one junction end.

J is TRBJ1-5 and V is TRBV10-3, with 10 nucleotides matching TRBD1. Material for sequencing was peripheral blood. The receptor comes from a human donor in a cohort sampled during active COVID-19. CDR3 sequence (DNA): TGTGCCATCAGGGGACAGGGGAGCAGTCAGCCCCAGCATTTT. Its protein product is CAIRGQGSSQPQHF.